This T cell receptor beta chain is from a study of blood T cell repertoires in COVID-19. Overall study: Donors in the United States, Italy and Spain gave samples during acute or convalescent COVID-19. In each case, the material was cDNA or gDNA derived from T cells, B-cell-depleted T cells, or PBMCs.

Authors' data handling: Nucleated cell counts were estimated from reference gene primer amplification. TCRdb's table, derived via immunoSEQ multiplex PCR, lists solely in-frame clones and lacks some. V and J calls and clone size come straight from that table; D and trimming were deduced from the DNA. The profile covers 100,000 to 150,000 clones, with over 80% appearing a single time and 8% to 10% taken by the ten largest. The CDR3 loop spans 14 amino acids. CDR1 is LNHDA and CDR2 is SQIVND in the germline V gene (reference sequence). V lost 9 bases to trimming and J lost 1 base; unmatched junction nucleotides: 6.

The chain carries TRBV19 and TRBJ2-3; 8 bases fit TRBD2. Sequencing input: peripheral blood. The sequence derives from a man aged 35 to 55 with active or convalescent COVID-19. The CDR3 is CASRKRGRTDTQYF. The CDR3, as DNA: TGTGCCAGCAGGAAGCGGGGGCGCACAGATACGCAGTATTTT.